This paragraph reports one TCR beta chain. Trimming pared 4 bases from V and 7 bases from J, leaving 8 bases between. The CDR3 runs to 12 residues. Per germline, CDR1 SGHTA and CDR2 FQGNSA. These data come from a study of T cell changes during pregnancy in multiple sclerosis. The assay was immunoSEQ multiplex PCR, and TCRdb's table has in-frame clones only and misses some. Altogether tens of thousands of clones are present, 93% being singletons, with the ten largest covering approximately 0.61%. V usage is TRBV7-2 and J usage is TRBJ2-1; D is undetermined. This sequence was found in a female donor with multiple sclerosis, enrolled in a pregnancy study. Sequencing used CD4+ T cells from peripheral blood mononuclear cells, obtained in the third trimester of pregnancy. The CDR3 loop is CASSSPRNEQFF. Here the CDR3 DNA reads TGTGCCAGCAGCTCCCCTCGGAATGAGCAGTTCTTC.